A selection of T cell receptor beta chains follows, all from one sample in a study of cytomegalovirus exposure and HLA in healthy donors. The repertoire was sequenced with immunoSEQ multiplex PCR; TCRdb's copy has only in-frame clones and lacks some. The sample lists approximately 220,000 clones, more than 65% occurring once. The sequencing input was PBMCs. Receptor source: a woman aged 25 to 39 in good health and CMV-seronegative. Both conserved end residues are part of each CDR3. D genes are given only for firm matches. The size of a clone is reported for some rows only, either as once, few or many, or as a class for expanded clones.

v_call	j_call	clone_size	d_call	cdr3_nt	cdr3_aa
TRBV7-3	TRBJ1-1	.	.	TGTGCCAGCAGCTTAAAAGGCAGGATGAACACTGAAGCTTTCTTT	CASSLKGRMNTEAFF
TRBV5-1	TRBJ2-1	.	.	TGCGCCAGCAGCTTGTCGTGGAGCTCCTACAATGAGCAGTTCTTC	CASSLSWSSYNEQFF
TRBV29-1	TRBJ2-7	.	.	TGCAGCGTTGAGGTTTTGGACAGTGTCTACCAGCAGTACTTC	CSVEVLDSVYQQYF
TRBV6-1	TRBJ1-1	.	.	TGTGCCAGCAGACAGACAGGAGACACTGAAGCTTTCTTT	CASRQTGDTEAFF
TRBV18	TRBJ2-2	.	.	TGTGCCAGCTCACGGGACAAGCAGAACACCGGGGAGCTGTTTTTT	CASSRDKQNTGELFF
TRBV5-1	TRBJ2-1	.	.	TGCGCCAGCAGCTTCCCGGGGGGCCGCAATGAGCAGTTCTTC	CASSFPGGRNEQFF
TRBV5-6	TRBJ2-7	.	TRBD2	TGTGCCAGCAGTACTACCACTAGCGCTAGCGGGAGGAACGAGCAGTACTTC	CASSTTTSASGRNEQYF
TRBV4-1	TRBJ2-4	once	TRBD1	TGCGCCAGCAGCCAAGAACGGACAGGGGACTCCATTCAGTACTTC	CASSQERTGDSIQYF
TRBV7-9	TRBJ2-5	.	.	TGTGCCAGCAGCTGGGAGTCTGAGGAGACCCAGTACTTC	CASSWESEETQYF
TRBV2	TRBJ1-2	.	TRBD1	TGTGCCAGCAGTGACCCAGGGGGCACTAACTATGGCTACACCTTC	CASSDPGGTNYGYTF
TRBV27	TRBJ2-1	.	TRBD2	TGTGCCAGCAGTGAAGCGGGGCGTGAGCAGTTCTTC	CASSEAGREQFF
TRBV27	TRBJ2-5	.	TRBD2	TGTGCCAGCAGTTCCGGGACTAGCCCTGTCCAAGAGACCCAGTACTTC	CASSSGTSPVQETQYF
TRBV4-3	TRBJ2-3	few	.	TGCGCCAGCAGCCAAGTTAGCGGAGTCCGCACAGATACGCAGTATTTT	CASSQVSGVRTDTQYF
TRBV19	TRBJ1-1	.	.	TGTGCCAGTAGTACCAAAACGACAGGGAACACTGAAGCTTTCTTT	CASSTKTTGNTEAFF
TRBV2	TRBJ2-5	.	TRBD2	TGTGCCAGCAGTGAAGCGGGAGGGCCGTATGAGACCCAGTACTTC	CASSEAGGPYETQYF
TRBV6-1	TRBJ2-2	.	.	TGTGCCAGCAGTGAATCGTGGGGGGCGAACACCGGGGAGCTGTTTTTT	CASSESWGANTGELFF
TRBV12-5	TRBJ2-2	.	.	TGTGCTAGTGGTTTGGGACAGGCAAGCACCGGGGAGCTGTTTTTT	CASGLGQASTGELFF
TRBV5-1	TRBJ1-5	.	TRBD1	TGCGCCAGCAGCTTGGAGGGCAGGGGGAGCAATCAGCCCCAGCATTTT	CASSLEGRGSNQPQHF
TRBV6-1	TRBJ1-1	.	.	TGTGCCAGCTCCGCACTAATTCCGAACACTGAAGCTTTCTTT	CASSALIPNTEAFF
TRBV7-2	TRBJ1-1	.	.	TGTGCCAGCAGCTTAGCGTCAGGAGGGAACACTGAAGCTTTCTTT	CASSLASGGNTEAFF
TRBV5-1	TRBJ2-2	.	TRBD2	TGCGCCAGCAGCCCGCTGGGACTAGCGGGGGAAGAGCTGTTTTTT	CASSPLGLAGEELFF
TRBV30	TRBJ1-3	few	TRBD1	TGTGCCTGGAGTCAGGGGGCGCCTGGAAACACCATATATTTT	CAWSQGAPGNTIYF
TRBV5-1	TRBJ2-3	.	.	TGCGCCAGCAGCTCCCGGGACACCAGCTACTCTAGCACAGATACGCAGTATTTT	CASSSRDTSYSSTDTQYF
TRBV2	TRBJ1-5	.	TRBD1	TGTGCCAGCCGTCATAGGGACAGAGGCAATCAGCCCCAGCATTTT	CASRHRDRGNQPQHF
TRBV7-9	TRBJ2-5	.	.	TGTGCCAGCAGCTTAGGTGGCCGCCAGGTCGGAGAGACCCAGTACTTC	CASSLGGRQVGETQYF
TRBV20-1	TRBJ2-7	.	.	TGCAGTGCCACTACAGGCCACGAGCAGTACTTC	CSATTGHEQYF
TRBV2	TRBJ2-4	few	.	TGTGCCAGCAGAGCGACAGAGGGGGAGCGCATTCAGTACTTC	CASRATEGERIQYF
TRBV9	TRBJ2-4	.	TRBD1	TGTGCCAGCAGCGGATTGGGACAGGGGGGGAACATTCAGTACTTC	CASSGLGQGGNIQYF
TRBV30	TRBJ2-2	.	TRBD1	TGTGCCTGGAGGACAGGGGTGAACACCGGGGAGCTGTTTTTT	CAWRTGVNTGELFF
TRBV7-9	TRBJ2-3	.	.	TGTGCCAGCAGCTTCAGGGGGGTTTCAGATACGCAGTATTTT	CASSFRGVSDTQYF
TRBV6-6	TRBJ1-1	.	.	TGTGCCAGCAAAGATAGACAGGCAGTGGCTGAAGCTTTCTTT	CASKDRQAVAEAFF
TRBV5-1	TRBJ2-7	few	.	TGCGCCAGCAGCTTGGGGGCAGGGAACTACGAGCAGTACTTC	CASSLGAGNYEQYF
TRBV10-2	TRBJ1-5	.	.	TGCGCCAGCAGTGAACCGCGGCGTCGCAATCAGCCCCAGCATTTT	CASSEPRRRNQPQHF
TRBV19	TRBJ1-4	.	TRBD1	TGTGCCAGTAGAGCACAGGGGGCATCGAATGAAAAACTGTTTTTT	CASRAQGASNEKLFF
TRBV19	TRBJ2-1	.	TRBD2	TGTGCCAGTAGTGTACTGCTAGCGGGACGAAGCAATGAGCAGTTCTTC	CASSVLLAGRSNEQFF
TRBV2	TRBJ2-3	.	.	TGTGCCAGCAGTGTGCAGGGAAGTCCCGCAGATACGCAGTATTTT	CASSVQGSPADTQYF
TRBV6-5	TRBJ1-4	few	.	TGTGCCAGCAGACTAAGAGAAAAACTGTTTTTT	CASRLREKLFF
TRBV9	TRBJ1-2	.	.	TGTGCCAGCAGCGTGAACAGGGCCCTAGGGAACTATGGCTACACCTTC	CASSVNRALGNYGYTF
TRBV7-9	TRBJ1-2	.	TRBD1	TGTGCCAGCAGATTAACCGGGACAGGGTATGGCTACACCTTC	CASRLTGTGYGYTF
TRBV5-1	TRBJ1-2	.	.	TGCGCCAGCAGCCGGAGGGATCGGGTTGGCGACTATGGCTACACCTTC	CASSRRDRVGDYGYTF